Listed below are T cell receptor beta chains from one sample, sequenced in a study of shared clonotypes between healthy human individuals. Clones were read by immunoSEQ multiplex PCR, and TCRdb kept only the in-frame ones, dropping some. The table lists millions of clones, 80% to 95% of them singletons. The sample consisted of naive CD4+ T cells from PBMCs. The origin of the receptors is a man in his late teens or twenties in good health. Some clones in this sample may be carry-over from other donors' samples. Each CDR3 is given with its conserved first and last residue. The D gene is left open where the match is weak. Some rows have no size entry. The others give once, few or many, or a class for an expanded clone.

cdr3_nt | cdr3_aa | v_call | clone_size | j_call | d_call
TGTGCCAGCAGTTTGCACAGGGACTACGAGCAGTACTTC | CASSLHRDYEQYF | TRBV27 | . | TRBJ2-7 | .
TGTGCCAGCATTCCCGGGACAAAGAACACTGAAGCTTTCTTT | CASIPGTKNTEAFF | TRBV28 | . | TRBJ1-1 | .
TGTGCCAGCAGTGAAGACGCCCTCACAGATACGCAGTATTTT | CASSEDALTDTQYF | TRBV6-1 | . | TRBJ2-3 | .
TGTGCCAGCAGCCAGAGCGGGAGGGAAAAGACCCAGTACTTC | CASSQSGREKTQYF | TRBV14 | once | TRBJ2-5 | TRBD2
TGTGCCAGCAGTAACAGGGGTCCCTATGGCTACACCTTC | CASSNRGPYGYTF | TRBV2 | . | TRBJ1-2 | TRBD1
TGCAGCGTTGGCTCCGGGGTTCGCTATGGCTACACCTTC | CSVGSGVRYGYTF | TRBV29-1 | . | TRBJ1-2 | .
TGCGCCAGCAGCTTGGTTGGGACTAGCGGAGACAATGAGCAGTTCTTC | CASSLVGTSGDNEQFF | TRBV5-1 | . | TRBJ2-1 | TRBD2
TGTGCCAGCAGCCCAAGGGGCATCGGGGTTGAGCAGTTCTTC | CASSPRGIGVEQFF | TRBV7-9 | once | TRBJ2-1 | .
TGTGCCAGCACCTTACCGACAGGGGGCGGGGAGACCCAGTACTTC | CASTLPTGGGETQYF | TRBV28 | . | TRBJ2-5 | TRBD1
TGTGCCAGCAGCTTAATGAGATCGGGCGGGTACACCGGGGAGCTGTTTTTT | CASSLMRSGGYTGELFF | TRBV7-6 | . | TRBJ2-2 | .
TGCGCCAGCAGCCGAGCAAGGGTCCTGAACACCGGGGAGCTGTTTTTT | CASSRARVLNTGELFF | TRBV4-3 | . | TRBJ2-2 | .
TGTGCCATCAGTGAGACATCCCTAGGCTACACCTTC | CAISETSLGYTF | TRBV10-3 | few | TRBJ1-2 | .
TGTGCCAGCAGCTTAGTGGCTAGCGGGAGATACGAGCAGTACTTC | CASSLVASGRYEQYF | TRBV7-9 | . | TRBJ2-7 | TRBD2
TGTGCCAGCTGCCGGGGGGCGCACTATGGCTACACCTTC | CASCRGAHYGYTF | TRBV6-6 | . | TRBJ1-2 | .
TGTGCCAGCAGTTTATGGATGACAGGGGATGGAAGCACAGATACGCAGTATTTT | CASSLWMTGDGSTDTQYF | TRBV27 | . | TRBJ2-3 | TRBD1